A single sample gave rise to the 3 T cell receptor beta chains below, sequenced in a study of T cell responses to AZD1222 COVID-19 vaccine listed by TCRdb under 2021. The library came from the immunoSEQ multiplex PCR assay. TCRdb obtained this table from immuneACCESS and retained in-frame rearrangements with V and J assigned. These tables miss some clones; where compared with another copy, unresolved V genes account for less than half of the shortfall, and the remainder is unexplained. The sample yields about 100,000 clones; around 84% were counted once. About 1.4% of the sample is taken by the ten largest. What the time point label conveys for this sample: baseline before first vaccination. The sample here was peripheral blood, taken on day 0 of AZD1222 vaccination. The receptors were sampled from an adult in good health.

V usage is TRBV6-1 and J usage is TRBJ2-5; D is possibly TRBD1 (6 bases). Germline loops: CDR1 MNHNS, CDR2 SASEGT. The CDR3 extends over 16 amino acids. V gave up 3 bases and J gave up 0 bases, with 14 bases separating them. This CDR3 is CASSDLDRNYQETQYF. The DNA for the CDR3 is TGTGCCAGCAGTGACTTGGACAGAAACTACCAAGAGACCCAGTACTTC.

The rearrangement links TRBV15 to TRBJ2-1; tentatively, D is TRBD1 (7 bases). Trimming shortened V by 5 bases and J by 4 bases, and 18 bases separated the two germline ends. CDR3 size: 16 residues. Per the germline V gene, CDR1 is LNHNV and CDR2 is YYDKDF (reference sequence). The CDR3 loop is CATSGLTGAGYNEQFF. The CDR3 region has the DNA TGTGCCACCAGCGGTTTAACAGGGGCGGGGTACAATGAGCAGTTCTTC.

The J gene is TRBJ1-5, the V gene TRBV20-1; maybe TRBD1 (5 bases). V dropped 3 bases and J dropped 1 base, with 10 bases sitting between them. This CDR3 has 14 amino acids. The germline V gene has CDR1 DFQATT and CDR2 SNEGSKA (reference sequence). The CDR3 coding sequence is TGCAGTGCTAGTTCCAGGGAGAGCAATCAGCCCCAGCATTTT. Amino acid sequence: CSASSRESNQPQHF.